The clone carrying this T cell receptor beta chain has just a few counts. The antigen remains unidentified. Trimming stripped 3 bases from V and 8 bases from J, with 23 bases between. The CDR3 is 17 residues long. Germline lookup yields CDR1 SNHLY and CDR2 FYNNEI. The sample originates from a study of T-cell reconstitution after alpha-beta-depleted transplantation in children. Whole-study results and caveats: Surviving recipient cells, namely T cells and thymic progenitors, were the source of high day-60 TCRbeta diversity in some patients. Several hundred rapidly expanded clones from non-depleted graft cells reportedly supplied alpha-beta T cells about two months post-transplant. After one year, T-cell counts and TCRbeta diversity mostly came from new T cells.

Preparation of the TCRbeta library involved a method that used unique molecular identifiers. TCRdb independently ran MiXCR on the PCR reads; one entry per CDR3 protein. Among around 450,000 distinct CDR3 sequences listed, around 15% were seen once. The V and J genes are TRBV2 and TRBJ2-1, with D unclear. This sample comprised PBMCs, mostly from graft donor cells, obtained 360 days after TCRalphabeta/CD19-depleted stem cell transplant. The clonotype was recovered from a boy younger than two who had a stem cell transplant for Wiskott-Aldrich syndrome, so the T cells may come from the graft donor. CDR3 region: CASSEGLAPLNDYEQFF. For the CDR3, the DNA is TGTGCCAGCAGTGAGGGGTTGGCTCCACTAAACGATTATGAGCAGTTCTTC.